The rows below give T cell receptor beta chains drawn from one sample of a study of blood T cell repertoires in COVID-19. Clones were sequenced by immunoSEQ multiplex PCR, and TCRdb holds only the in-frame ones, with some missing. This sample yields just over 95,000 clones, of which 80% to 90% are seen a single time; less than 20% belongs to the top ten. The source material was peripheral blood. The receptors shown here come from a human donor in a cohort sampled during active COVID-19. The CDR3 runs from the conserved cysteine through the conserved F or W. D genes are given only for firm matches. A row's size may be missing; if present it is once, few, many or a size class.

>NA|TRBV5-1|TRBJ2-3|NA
TGCGCCAGCTCACCTGGGCAAGGCACAGATACGCAGTATTTT
CASSPGQGTDTQYF
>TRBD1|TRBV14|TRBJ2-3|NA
TGTGCCAGCAGTCGAAAGAGAGGGGACAGCTTCACAGATACGCAGTATTTT
CASSRKRGDSFTDTQYF
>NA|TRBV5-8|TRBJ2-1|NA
TGTGCCAGCAGTACTCGATACAATGAGCAGTTCTTC
CASSTRYNEQFF
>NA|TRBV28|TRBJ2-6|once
TGTGCCAGCAGTATGAAAGGAGGACAGTCCGTCTCTGGGGCCAACGTCCTGACTTTC
CASSMKGGQSVSGANVLTF
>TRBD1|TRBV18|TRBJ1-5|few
TGTGCCAGCTCACTGACAGGGGTTGGACAGCCCCAGCATTTT
CASSLTGVGQPQHF
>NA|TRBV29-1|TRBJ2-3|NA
TGCAGCGTCTTTCCGTCGACAGTAAGCACAGATACGCAGTATTTT
CSVFPSTVSTDTQYF
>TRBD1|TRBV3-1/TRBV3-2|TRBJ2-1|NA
TGTGCCAGCAGCCAGGGGACAGGAGCCTACAATGAGCAGTTCTTC
CASSQGTGAYNEQFF
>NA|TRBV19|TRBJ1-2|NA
TGTGCCAGTGGCCTCGACTATGGCTACACCTTC
CASGLDYGYTF
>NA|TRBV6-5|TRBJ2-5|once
TGTGCCAGCAGTCCCTCATACGACAACAGGGCCGTGTACTTC
CASSPSYDNRAVYF
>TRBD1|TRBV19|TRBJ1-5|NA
TGTGCCAGTAGTATAGGGACAGGGGTCAATCAGCCCCAGCATTTT
CASSIGTGVNQPQHF
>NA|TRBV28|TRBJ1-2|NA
TGTGCCAGCAGCCACGGGTCCCGGGGGACTACTGGCCCGTTCTTC
CASSHGSRGTTGPFF
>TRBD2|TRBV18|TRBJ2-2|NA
TGTGCCAGCTCACCAAGTAGCGGGAGTAGAGACACCGGGGAGCTGTTTTTT
CASSPSSGSRDTGELFF
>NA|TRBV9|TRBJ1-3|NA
TGTGCCAGCAGCGTAGGGTCAGGGGCTGGAAACACCATATATTTT
CASSVGSGAGNTIYF